Included here is one T cell receptor beta chain sequence, with context. These data belong to a study of blood T cell dynamics during melanoma immunotherapy. Data came from immunoSEQ multiplex PCR; TCRdb stores just in-frame clones and leaves some out. Of more than 13,000 clones listed, roughly 90% are singletons. The time point here: week 3, after first cycle of checkpoint inhibitor. V lost 6 bases, J lost 4 bases, and 19 bases lay in between. The germline V gene encodes CDR1 MDHEN and CDR2 SYDVKM. There are 16 residues in the CDR3. This rearrangement joins TRBV28 to TRBJ1-5; D not resolved. The receptor was isolated from a human donor with melanoma. The material was blood, obtained from a patient treated with checkpoint blockade. CDR3 DNA sequence: TGTGCCAGCAGCGACGGAAAAAAGGGTAGAAATCAGCCCCAGCATTTT. Protein product: CASSDGKKGRNQPQHF. Based on the CDR3 plus reference TRBV28 and TRBJ1-5, the full variable domain is DVKVTQSSRYLVKRTGEKVFLECVQDMDHENMFWYRQDPGLGLRLIYFSYDVKMKEKGDIPEGYSVSREKKERFSLILESASTNQTSMYLCASSDGKKGRNQPQHFGDGTRLSIL.